Detailed here is one T cell receptor (beta chain). The antigen remains undetermined. These data belong to a study of OX40 agonist ivuxolimab in advanced cancers. As for the study in general: The study reported partial responses in three patients: one hepatocellular carcinoma, two cutaneous melanoma.

Sequencing was performed with immunoSEQ multiplex PCR; in TCRdb, only in-frame clones are kept and a portion is missing. The sample yields tens of thousands of clones, 79% seen once. Findings of the study overall: In the expanded peripheral T cells, antigen specificity was never determined. Circulating CD4+ and CD8+ T cells showed clonal expansion by week 6 at 0.1 to 3.0 mg/kg. Some patients without response likewise showed low normalized clonal expansion.

The TCR sequence derives from an adult with an advanced solid tumor such as melanoma, head and neck, liver or kidney cancer. Material: CD4+ or CD8+ T cells sorted from blood, obtained in a trial of the OX40 agonist ivuxolimab.

The CDR3 DNA is TGTGCCAGCAGCTTACGCACTCTAAACTATGGCTACACCTTC. It codes for CASSLRTLNYGYTF. The genes are TRBV7-2 and TRBJ1-2, with D unclear. The CDR3 contains 14 residues. Germline V gene lookup returns CDR1 SGHTA and CDR2 FQGNSA. V shed 2 bases and J shed 2 bases, with 9 bases lying between them.